This TCR beta chain was identified during a study of blood T cell repertoires in COVID-19. As for the study in general: The origin of the acute and convalescent COVID-19 samples was the United States, Italy and Spain. In each case, the material was cDNA or gDNA derived from T cells, B-cell-depleted T cells, or PBMCs.

Germline CDR1 is LNHDA and CDR2 is SQIVND (reference sequence). The CDR3 sequence is 13 residues long. The trim removed 1 base at V and 4 bases at J, leaving 0 bases unmatched. Original data processing: Amplified reference gene primers provided the basis for estimating nucleated cell counts. The protocol was immunoSEQ multiplex PCR, while the TCRdb copy is restricted to in-frame clones and leaves out a portion. From that table come the V and J calls and clone size; the DNA was used to work out D and trimming. This table has more than 300,000 clones, around 87% appearing once. With regard to this clone: Within the sample, other DNA sequences also encode this same CDR3.

This sequence was found in a woman aged 30 to 39 with COVID-19, enrolled during active disease. The rearrangement uses TRBV19 and TRBJ1-1; 7 nucleotides agree with TRBD1. Sequenced sample: peripheral blood. The CDR3 sequence: CASSIAGGTEAFF. CDR3 coding DNA: TGTGCCAGTAGTATAGCAGGGGGCACTGAAGCTTTCTTT.